The rows below give T cell receptor beta chains drawn from one sample of a study of molecular identifiers for immune sequencing clone quantification. TCRdb re-derived calls from the PCR reads in MiXCR, one entry per CDR3 protein. Here the sample spans a few hundred thousand distinct CDR3 sequences, about a fifth being singletons. Sequencing used naive CD8+ T cells from blood, with Jurkat cell RNA spiked in. All receptors derive from a human donor in good health. Some libraries in this study had Jurkat cell RNA spiked in. Each CDR3 is given without its conserved first and last residue.

j_call v_call cdr3_aa
TRBJ1-3 TRBV4-3 ASSPDLGAGNTIY
TRBJ2-6 TRBV2 ASSKDKISGANVLT
TRBJ2-7 TRBV20-1 SADEGLSYEQY
TRBJ2-1 TRBV24-1 ATSDLSEQF
TRBJ2-5 TRBV28 ASRQTGGGETQY
TRBJ2-7 TRBV4-3 ASSQAAGGAYEQY
TRBJ1-2 TRBV4-1 ASSQELTGGRRNGYT
TRBJ1-5 TRBV27 ASSSYGGENQPQH
TRBJ2-1 TRBV4-1 ASSFNRAPDNEQF
TRBJ2-7 TRBV19 ASSIVGQGAYEQY
TRBJ1-1 TRBV14 ASSKNPRGSEAF
TRBJ2-7 TRBV25-1 ASSESVDEQY
TRBJ1-2 TRBV7-9 ARSFTQGVNYGYT
TRBJ1-5 TRBV27 ASSLGAGQPQH
TRBJ2-3 TRBV7-8 ASSLGLATDTQY
TRBJ2-5 TRBV29-1 SDETQY
TRBJ2-7 TRBV3-1 ASSPSSGLTYEQY
TRBJ2-1 TRBV4-1 AGSLDGTVYNEQF
TRBJ2-1 TRBV7-2 ASGTPSSYNEQF
TRBJ1-4 TRBV2 ASSETGTNEKLF
TRBJ1-5 TRBV28 ASSTPGVGQPQH
TRBJ1-5 TRBV4-1 ASSPHSNQPQH
TRBJ2-1 TRBV10-3 AISESSYNEQF
TRBJ2-7 TRBV9 ASSAQRGYEQY
TRBJ2-5 TRBV3-1 ASSQDQGLAPATQY
TRBJ2-3 TRBV6-2/TRBV6-3 ASQARTAGKGTDTQY
TRBJ1-4 TRBV6-5 ASSYGYRDPTNEKLF
TRBJ2-3 TRBV6-1 ASSDYFMRGGRTDTQY
TRBJ2-5 TRBV19 ASSLGAETQY
TRBJ1-1 TRBV30 AWSPLATEAF
TRBJ2-3 TRBV27 ASSLRTGGDTQY
TRBJ2-2 TRBV14 ASSPLGVGRNTGELF
TRBJ2-1 TRBV29-1 SVALQGNNEQF
TRBJ1-6 TRBV27 ASSLDGNSPLH
TRBJ2-2 TRBV4-3 ASSQDSRGNTGELF
TRBJ2-5 TRBV19 ASSIGTSGNQETQY
TRBJ1-4 TRBV7-9 ASSRNPGSTNEKLF
TRBJ2-3 TRBV19 ASSMGTRQGLFTDTQY
TRBJ2-7 TRBV15 ATSTRQGGYEQY
TRBJ2-3 TRBV6-2/TRBV6-3 ASSYPTSGGTITDTQY
TRBJ2-1 TRBV11-2 ASSLIRLAGGEQF
TRBJ2-7 TRBV19 ASSFGLAGAIYEQY
TRBJ2-1 TRBV12-3/TRBV12-4 ASSFGSSGLGTYNEQF
TRBJ2-7 TRBV20-1 SARPYLRTSTYEQY